This note documents a single T cell receptor beta chain sequence. Its target is unknown. The data were taken from a study of human T cells and chemical hapten exposure. The wider study: Per-sample TCR yield variation was attributed mainly to small pooled library volume differences. Broader study findings: Once DPC sensitization occurred, TCRs above 1 in 1000 frequency showed no change.

The time point here: healthy volunteer bleed at 2 weeks. Total RNA extraction was carried out from unfractionated whole blood. This CDR3 spans 12 amino acids. Germline V gene data show CDR1 as LNHDA and CDR2 as SQIVND (reference sequence). V gave up 3 bases and J gave up 6 bases, with 8 bases separating them. Under the authors' procedure: From approximately 21,000 to 630,000 TCRs were found per sample, with a median of about 96,000. TCRdb fed the RACE reads into MiXCR, producing one record per CDR3 protein. For this entry, the V and J calls and clone size follow TCRdb and not the study's own pipeline. In the table there are some 120,000 distinct CDR3 sequences, approximately 9.5% of which are singletons.

The sample was whole blood. J is TRBJ1-2 and V is TRBV19; D is possibly TRBD1 (5 bases). This sequence originates from a male donor in good health. Some clones in this sample may be carry-over from other donors' samples. CDR3 region: CASSIAGHGYTF. The CDR3 DNA reads as TGTGCCAGTAGTATCGCAGGGCATGGCTACACCTTC.